These T cell receptor beta chains were read from a single sample in a study of early T cells in non-severe SARS-CoV-2 infection. MiXCR was run by TCRdb on the 5' RACE reads, yielding one entry per CDR3 protein. The sample consists of about 49,000 distinct CDR3 sequences, approximately 12% of them appearing once. This material consisted of whole blood, taken at baseline. Source of these receptors: an adult who was a healthcare worker with PCR-confirmed SARS-CoV-2 infection or an uninfected control (not recorded which). The CDR3 runs from the conserved cysteine through the conserved F or W. Each record gives: V gene, D gene, J gene, clone size, CDR3 DNA, CDR3 protein. The D gene is left open where the match is weak. Clone sizes are given selectively: once, few, many, or a class where the clone is expanded.

V: TRBV7-2; D: NA; J: TRBJ1-4; size: few; DNA: TGTGCCAGCAGCCCGAACGGGGGACAAGGAAATGAAAAACTGTTTTTT; CDR3: CASSPNGGQGNEKLFF
V: TRBV7-9; D: NA; J: TRBJ2-3; size: NA; DNA: TGTGCCAGCAGCGCCCCTTTTGGACAGACTAGCACAGATACGCAGTATTTT; CDR3: CASSAPFGQTSTDTQYF
V: TRBV19; D: TRBD1; J: TRBJ2-7; size: few; DNA: TGTGCCAGTGGACAGGGTAACGAGCAGTACTTC; CDR3: CASGQGNEQYF
V: TRBV11-2; D: TRBD1; J: TRBJ1-5; size: many; DNA: TGTGCCAGCAGCGACAGGGGTCAGCCCCAGCATTTT; CDR3: CASSDRGQPQHF
V: TRBV2; D: NA; J: TRBJ1-5; size: few; DNA: TGTGCCAGTCGGACCGGGGGCCCCAATCAGCCCCAGCATTTT; CDR3: CASRTGGPNQPQHF
V: TRBV24-1; D: TRBD1; J: TRBJ1-2; size: many; DNA: TGTGCCACCAGTGACAATTCCGGGACAGGCCGTTATGGCTACACCTTC; CDR3: CATSDNSGTGRYGYTF
V: TRBV20-1; D: TRBD1; J: TRBJ1-4; size: NA; DNA: TGCAGTGCTAGAGATCTCCCAGGACAGGGGAATGAAAAACTGTTTTTT; CDR3: CSARDLPGQGNEKLFF
V: TRBV19; D: TRBD1; J: TRBJ1-1; size: few; DNA: TGTGCCAGTAATTCACGGGACAGATTCATGAACACTGAAGCTTTCTTT; CDR3: CASNSRDRFMNTEAFF
V: TRBV19; D: NA; J: TRBJ1-2; size: NA; DNA: TGTGCCAGTAGTATAGTGGGAACGACAGGATATGGCTACACCTTC; CDR3: CASSIVGTTGYGYTF
V: TRBV6-6; D: TRBD1; J: TRBJ1-6; size: few; DNA: TGTGCCAGCAGTTCTAGACAGGGTAATTCACCCCTCCACTTT; CDR3: CASSSRQGNSPLHF
V: TRBV6-4; D: TRBD2; J: TRBJ2-3; size: few; DNA: TGTGCCAGCAGTGACTCGAAAGGGGCGGGAGCCACAGATACGCAGTATTTT; CDR3: CASSDSKGAGATDTQYF
V: TRBV14; D: NA; J: TRBJ1-1; size: few; DNA: TGTGCCAGCAGCTCCCTAGGGACAACTTCTGGGGTCACTGAAGCTTTCTTT; CDR3: CASSSLGTTSGVTEAFF
V: TRBV4-3; D: NA; J: TRBJ2-7; size: NA; DNA: TGCGCCAGCAGCCCCAAGAGGCCGGGCGGGAACACACCCGTGAGAACCTACGAGCAGTACTTC; CDR3: CASSPKRPGGNTPVRTYEQYF
V: TRBV5-1; D: NA; J: TRBJ1-1; size: many; DNA: TGCGCCAGCAGCTGGCGGGGCCGTGGTCTAGGGGACACTGAAGCTTTCTTT; CDR3: CASSWRGRGLGDTEAFF
V: TRBV11-2; D: NA; J: TRBJ2-2; size: NA; DNA: TGTGCCAGCAGCCTTCCGTTTAGGGCCCGGAGTAAGGAGCTGTTTTTT; CDR3: CASSLPFRARSKELFF
V: TRBV20-1; D: NA; J: TRBJ1-2; size: NA; DNA: TGCAGTGCTAGGGCCCCTCCCTATGGCTACACCTTC; CDR3: CSARAPPYGYTF
V: TRBV7-9; D: NA; J: TRBJ2-2; size: NA; DNA: TGTGCCAGCAGCTTAGTTACAGGGAATACCGGGGAGCTGTTTTTT; CDR3: CASSLVTGNTGELFF
V: TRBV7-9; D: TRBD1; J: TRBJ2-7; size: few; DNA: TGTGCCAGCAGCTCAACCGGGACAGGGAACCCGTACGAGCAGTACTTC; CDR3: CASSSTGTGNPYEQYF
V: TRBV2; D: NA; J: TRBJ1-2; size: few; DNA: TGTGCCACCGAAGGGGGGACCTATGGCTACACCTTC; CDR3: CATEGGTYGYTF
V: TRBV12-3/TRBV12-4; D: NA; J: TRBJ2-1; size: NA; DNA: TGTGCCAGCAGTACCTCCGGGACGGCTTACAATGAGCAGTTCTTC; CDR3: CASSTSGTAYNEQFF
V: TRBV10-3; D: TRBD1; J: TRBJ2-7; size: many; DNA: TGTGCCATCAGCGGGACAGCCTACTCCTACGAGCAGTACTTC; CDR3: CAISGTAYSYEQYF
V: TRBV6-6; D: NA; J: TRBJ2-4; size: NA; DNA: TGTGCCAGCAGTTACTGGGTTGAAAACATTCAGTACTTC; CDR3: CASSYWVENIQYF
V: TRBV18; D: NA; J: TRBJ1-3; size: many; DNA: TGTGCCAGCTCACCACCGGTTTACTCTGGAAACACCATATATTTT; CDR3: CASSPPVYSGNTIYF
V: TRBV18; D: TRBD1; J: TRBJ1-1; size: NA; DNA: TGTGCCAGCTCACCACCGGGACAGGCGAAGGGCACTGAAGCTTTCTTT; CDR3: CASSPPGQAKGTEAFF
V: TRBV29-1; D: NA; J: TRBJ2-7; size: NA; DNA: TGCAGCGTTGAAGTCCCGGGCTACGAGCAGTACTTC; CDR3: CSVEVPGYEQYF
V: TRBV11-2; D: TRBD2; J: TRBJ2-1; size: few; DNA: TGTGCCAGCAGCCCATCCAGGACTAGCGGGGCCTACAATGAGCAGTTCTTC; CDR3: CASSPSRTSGAYNEQFF
V: TRBV5-1; D: NA; J: TRBJ1-1; size: few; DNA: TGCGCCAGCAGCTCCTCGGGACACCTATTGAACACTGAAGCTTTCTTT; CDR3: CASSSSGHLLNTEAFF
V: TRBV4-3; D: NA; J: TRBJ1-6; size: few; DNA: TGCGCCAGCAGCCAAGAAAACAGCCTTCCACCCCTCCACTTT; CDR3: CASSQENSLPPLHF
V: TRBV9; D: TRBD2; J: TRBJ2-3; size: NA; DNA: TGTGCCAGCAGCGCCCGCGGGACTAGTAACACAGATACGCAGTATTTT; CDR3: CASSARGTSNTDTQYF
V: TRBV7-3; D: NA; J: TRBJ2-1; size: few; DNA: TGTGCCAGCAGCACGTACGGGAACAATGAGCAGTTCTTC; CDR3: CASSTYGNNEQFF
V: TRBV28; D: NA; J: TRBJ1-6; size: NA; DNA: TGTGCCAGCAGTTCGATCGGGACCGCCCTTGATTCACCCCTCCACTTT; CDR3: CASSSIGTALDSPLHF
V: TRBV24-1; D: TRBD2; J: TRBJ2-1; size: NA; DNA: TGTGCCACCAGTGATTTTAGACTAGCGGGAGGATACAATGAGCAGTTCTTC; CDR3: CATSDFRLAGGYNEQFF
V: TRBV15; D: TRBD2; J: TRBJ2-3; size: NA; DNA: TGTGCCACCAGCAGGGGACTAGCGGGAGGGTATGAAGATACGCAGTATTTT; CDR3: CATSRGLAGGYEDTQYF
V: TRBV7-9; D: NA; J: TRBJ2-1; size: few; DNA: TGTGCCAGCAGATACGTTGTCGGTCGTGGGGGTGAGCAGTTCTTC; CDR3: CASRYVVGRGGEQFF
V: TRBV6-2/TRBV6-3; D: NA; J: TRBJ2-7; size: NA; DNA: TGTGCCAGCAGTTTCGTAGGGGGCTACGAGCAGTACTTC; CDR3: CASSFVGGYEQYF